The 10 T cell receptor beta chains below all came from one sample that was sequenced in a study of blood T cells in healthy people across ages. The use of a sample-barcoded 5' primer and a J-beta primer mix characterized a second PCR of about 7 to 12 cycles. Via MiXCR, TCRdb re-called the 5' RACE reads, giving one row per CDR3 protein. The table shows 1.4 million or so distinct CDR3 sequences, with approximately 43% occurring only once. The sample taken for sequencing was blood. Every receptor here comes from a woman younger than 30 in good health.

Only a few counts were recorded for this clonotype. The V call is TRBV20-1, the J call TRBJ2-5; 13 bases fit TRBD2. Trimming removed 4 bases from V and 9 bases from J; junction bases left unmatched: 14. Germline assignment: CDR1 DFQATT and CDR2 SNEGSKA (reference sequence). The length of the CDR3 is 16 residues. Written as DNA, the CDR3 is TGCAGTGCTAAACCTACCGGGACTAGCGGGGTGGAAGCCCAGTACTTC. This encodes CSAKPTGTSGVEAQYF.

The CDR3 reads CASNFYVHKNTGELFF. The CDR3 coding sequence is TGTGCCAGCAACTTTTACGTTCACAAAAACACCGGGGAGCTGTTTTTT. The chain employs TRBV7-9 and TRBJ2-2; the D is unclear. From germline, CDR1 is SEHNR and CDR2 FQNEAQ (reference sequence). The V end lost 7 bases, the J end lost 2 bases, and 17 bases lay between the germline ends. This CDR3 contains 16 residues.

The J gene is TRBJ2-7, the V gene TRBV12-3 or TRBV12-4, with 8 nucleotides matching TRBD1. The end of the DNA aligns better with TRBJ2-5, so the J call may be wrong. CDR3 length: 14 amino acids. Here the CDR3 reads CASSPRTGWLTQYF. The CDR3 DNA reads TGTGCCAGCAGTCCCCGGACAGGGTGGTTGACCCAGTACTTC.

As to this clonotype: A much bigger clone sits one base away, suggesting this may be a read error. The chain couples TRBV4-3 to TRBJ2-5; perhaps TRBD2 as D (6 bases). CDR3 length equals 14 residues. Trimming cost V 4 bases and J 5 bases, with 14 bases left between them. Germline values: CDR1 LGHNA, CDR2 YSLEER. The DNA of the CDR3 is TGCGCCAGCAGCCTTAGCCGGAGCGGGGAGACCCAGTACTTC. Translating it yields CASSLSRSGETQYF.

This rearrangement joins TRBV9 to TRBJ2-1; D call uncertain. TRBJ2-7 explains the end of the DNA better; the J call may be wrong. The germline V gene has CDR1 SGDLS and CDR2 YYNGEE. The CDR3 is 16 residues long. As DNA, the CDR3 is TGTGCCAGCAGCGTGGAAGGGCTGAGTTCATACAATGAGCAGTACTTC. Translation gives CASSVEGLSSYNEQYF.

V is TRBV6-6 and J is TRBJ2-3; 7 bases agree with TRBD2. CDR3 length: 11 residues. With 11 bases clipped from V and 9 bases from J, the junction kept 8 bases outside the gene matches. Germline CDR1 MNHNY, CDR2 SVGAGI (reference sequence). CDR3 DNA sequence: TGTGCCGTCGAAGCGGGAAGGACGCAGTATTTT. This gives the protein CAVEAGRTQYF.

The table lists this clonotype with a few counts. J is TRBJ2-7 and V is TRBV6-5, with 8 nucleotides matching TRBD1. The CDR3 length is 13 residues. Germline V gene data show CDR1 as MNHEY and CDR2 as SVGAGI. Trimming removed 7 bases from V and 3 bases from J; junction bases left unmatched: 5. CDR3 amino acids: CASTFGQGYEQYF. The CDR3 nucleotides read TGTGCCAGCACATTCGGACAGGGCTACGAGCAGTACTTC.

DNA of the CDR3: TGTGCCAGCAGCCCAATCCTACTCCGGGGAGTCAACACTGAAGCTTTCTTT. Residues: CASSPILLRGVNTEAFF. The rearrangement links TRBV14 to TRBJ1-1, with no clear D. V gave up 4 bases and J gave up 2 bases, with 20 bases separating them. Germline loops: CDR1 SGHDN, CDR2 FVKESK. The CDR3 consists of 17 residues. Drawing the rest from reference TRBV14 and TRBJ1-1, the complete variable domain is EAGVTQFPSHSVIEKGQTVTLRCDPISGHDNLYWYRRVMGKEIKFLLHFVKESKQDESGMPNNRFLAERTGGTYSTLKVQPAELEDSGVYFCASSPILLRGVNTEAFFGQGTRLTVV.

The rearrangement joins TRBV29-1 to TRBJ1-1; D is possibly TRBD1 (5 bases). Trimming took off 7 bases at V and 4 bases at J, with 16 bases between the two ends. The CDR3 consists of 13 residues. Germline V CDR1 and CDR2: SQVTM, ANQGSEA. CDR3 nucleotides: TGCAGCGCCTTGGGACCCTGGACCACTGAAGCTTTCTTT. This encodes CSALGPWTTEAFF. The full variable domain, with the rest looked up from reference TRBV29-1 and TRBJ1-1, is SAVISQKPSRDICQRGTSLTIQCQVDSQVTMMFWYRQQPGQSLTLIATANQGSEATYESGFVIDKFPISRPNLTFSTLTVSNMSPEDSSIYLCSALGPWTTEAFFGQGTRLTVV.

The rearrangement links TRBV6-5 to TRBJ1-4; no definite D call. Looked up from germline, CDR1 is MNHEY and CDR2 is SVGAGI. The V and J ends lost 8 bases and 0 bases respectively, with 10 bases between them. CDR3 length: 14 residues. The CDR3 DNA follows: TGTGCCAGCTGTGACCTATCAACTAATGAAAAACTGTTTTTT. This encodes CASCDLSTNEKLFF.